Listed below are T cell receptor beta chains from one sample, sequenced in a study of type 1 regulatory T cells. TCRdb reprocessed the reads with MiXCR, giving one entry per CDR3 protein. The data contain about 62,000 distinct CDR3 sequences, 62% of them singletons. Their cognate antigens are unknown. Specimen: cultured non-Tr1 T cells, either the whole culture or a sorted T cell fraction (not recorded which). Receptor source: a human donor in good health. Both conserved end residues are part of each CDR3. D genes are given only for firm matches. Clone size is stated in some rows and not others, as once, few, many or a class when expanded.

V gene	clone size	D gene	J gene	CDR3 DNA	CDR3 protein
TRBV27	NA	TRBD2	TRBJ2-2	TGTGCCAGCAGTTTATGGAGGCTAGCGGGAATCACCGGGGAGCTGTTTTTT	CASSLWRLAGITGELFF
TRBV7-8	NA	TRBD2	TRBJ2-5	TGTGCCAGCAGCTTGGTACGGGGGGGAGGGCCGGTGGAGACCCAGTACTTC	CASSLVRGGGPVETQYF
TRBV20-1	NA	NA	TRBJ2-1	TGCAGTGCTAGAGGAAGAGGGAGTAGGTACAATGAGCAGTTCTTC	CSARGRGSRYNEQFF
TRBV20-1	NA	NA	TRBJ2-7	TGCAGTGCTTCGTCGGCCAGGGGAACCTACGAGCAGTACTTC	CSASSARGTYEQYF
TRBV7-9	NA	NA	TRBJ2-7	TGTGCCAGCAGCTTTCCCGGAACCTTCGAGCAGTACTTC	CASSFPGTFEQYF
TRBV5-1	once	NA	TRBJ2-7	TGCGCCAGCAGCCAAGACGTCTACGAGCAGTACTTC	CASSQDVYEQYF
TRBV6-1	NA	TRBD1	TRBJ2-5	TGTGCCAGCAGTTGGGACAGGCCCCAAGAGACCCAGTACTTC	CASSWDRPQETQYF
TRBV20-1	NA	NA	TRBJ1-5	TGCAGTGCTAGTTTCAGGAGGAATCAGCCCCAGCATTTT	CSASFRRNQPQHF
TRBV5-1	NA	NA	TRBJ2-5	TGCGCCAGCAGCTTAGGGACACCCGATGGGACCCAGTACTTC	CASSLGTPDGTQYF
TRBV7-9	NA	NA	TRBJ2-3	TGTGCCAGCAGCTTAGCCTTCGGAGACACAGATACGCAGTATTTT	CASSLAFGDTDTQYF
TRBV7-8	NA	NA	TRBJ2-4	TGTGCCAGCAGCCCGCAGACTAGTTTTGGAAACATTCAGTACTTC	CASSPQTSFGNIQYF
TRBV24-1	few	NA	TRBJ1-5	TGTGCCACCAGTGATACCCACGGGGATCAGCCCCAGCATTTT	CATSDTHGDQPQHF
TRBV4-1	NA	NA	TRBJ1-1	TGCGCCAGCAGCCAAGGGGGTTTGAACACTGAAGCTTTCTTT	CASSQGGLNTEAFF
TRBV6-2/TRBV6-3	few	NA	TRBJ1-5	TGTGCCAGCAGTTACGGCAGGCGTAGGGCACCCCGGGAGCCCCAGCATTTT	CASSYGRRRAPREPQHF
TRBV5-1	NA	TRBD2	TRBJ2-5	TGCGCCAGCAGCGCGGGACTAGCGGGAGTTGTTGGCGAGACCCAGTACTTC	CASSAGLAGVVGETQYF
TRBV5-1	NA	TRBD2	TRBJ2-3	TGCGCCAGCAGCGCCCGACTAGCGGGAGTACGTAGCACAGATACGCAGTATTTT	CASSARLAGVRSTDTQYF
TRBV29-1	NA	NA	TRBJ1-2	TGCAGCGTTGAAGATCGACGGACCTATGGCTACACCTTC	CSVEDRRTYGYTF
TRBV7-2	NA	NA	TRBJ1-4	TGTGCCAGCAGCTTGCAAGTGGGCCAGGAAAAACTGTTTTTT	CASSLQVGQEKLFF
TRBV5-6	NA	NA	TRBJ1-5	TGTGCCAGCAGCTTGGGGGTGCACAATCAGCCCCAGCATTTT	CASSLGVHNQPQHF
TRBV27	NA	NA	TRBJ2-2	TGTGCCAGCGGGTTCCGGGGTGGCACCGGGGAGCTGTTTTTT	CASGFRGGTGELFF
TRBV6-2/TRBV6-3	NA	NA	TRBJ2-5	TGTGCCAGCGGGAAGACCCAGTACTTC	CASGKTQYF
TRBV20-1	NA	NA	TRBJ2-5	TGCAGTGCCCATAAGATAGCGGAAGAGACCCAGTACTTC	CSAHKIAEETQYF
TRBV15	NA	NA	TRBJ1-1	TGTGCCACCAGCAGAGGGTTGAGGGACACTGAAGCTTTCTTT	CATSRGLRDTEAFF
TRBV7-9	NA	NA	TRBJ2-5	TGTGCCAGCAGCTTCCGGGGGAGGTACCAAGAGACCCAGTACTTC	CASSFRGRYQETQYF
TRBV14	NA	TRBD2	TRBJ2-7	TGTGCCAGCAGCCAAATTAGCGGGATACAGTACTTC	CASSQISGIQYF
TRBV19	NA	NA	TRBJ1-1	TGTGCCAGTAACGACCCCGGACGGGTCCCTGAAGCTTTCTTT	CASNDPGRVPEAFF
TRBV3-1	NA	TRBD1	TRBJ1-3	TGTGCCAGCAGCCAAGAGGGGACAGCTGGAAACACCATATATTTT	CASSQEGTAGNTIYF
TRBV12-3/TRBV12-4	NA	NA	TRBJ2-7	TGTGCCAGCAAACTAGGGGCTCAATCCTACGAGCAGTACTTC	CASKLGAQSYEQYF
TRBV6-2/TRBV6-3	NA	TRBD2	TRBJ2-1	TGTGCCAGCAGGAGGAGTAGCGGGAATGAGCAGTTCTTC	CASRRSSGNEQFF
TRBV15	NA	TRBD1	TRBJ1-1	TGTGCCACCAGCAGACTTGGGACAGCGACTGAAGCTTTCTTT	CATSRLGTATEAFF
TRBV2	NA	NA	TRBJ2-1	TGTGCCAGCAGCGACGACAGCAATGAGCAGTTCTTC	CASSDDSNEQFF
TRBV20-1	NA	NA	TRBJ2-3	TGCAGTGCTACGGACGGTAGCAAGGATACGCAGTATTTT	CSATDGSKDTQYF
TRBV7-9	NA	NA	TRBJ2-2	TGTGCCAGCAGCCGGGGGTCAGTGAACACCGGGGAGCTGTTTTTT	CASSRGSVNTGELFF
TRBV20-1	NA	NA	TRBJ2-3	TGCAGTGCTAGAGAGCAGGAGGTCCCAGATACGCAGTATTTT	CSAREQEVPDTQYF
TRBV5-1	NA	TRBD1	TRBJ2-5	TGCGCCAGCAGCGGGACAGGGTTGGAGACCCAGTACTTC	CASSGTGLETQYF
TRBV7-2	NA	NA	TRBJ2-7	TGTGCCAGCAGCTTGGGGCGGGACTACGAGCAGTACTTC	CASSLGRDYEQYF
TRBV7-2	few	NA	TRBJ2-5	TGTGCCAGCAGCTTCGAGCGGGTGACCCAGTACTTC	CASSFERVTQYF
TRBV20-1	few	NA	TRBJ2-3	TGCAGTGCACGTATCACAGATACGCAGTATTTT	CSARITDTQYF
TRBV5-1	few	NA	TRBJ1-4	TGCGCCAGCAGCTTACGGGGAGGAGAAGAAAAACTGTTTTTT	CASSLRGGEEKLFF
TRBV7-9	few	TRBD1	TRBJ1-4	TGTGCCAGCAGCCGTGCTGCAGGGGGCGTCGTATCTAATGAAAAACTGTTTTTT	CASSRAAGGVVSNEKLFF
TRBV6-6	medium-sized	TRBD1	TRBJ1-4	TGTGCCAGCAGTAAAACAGGGGCCATAAATGAAAAACTGTTTTTT	CASSKTGAINEKLFF
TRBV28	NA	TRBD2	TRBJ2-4	TGTGCCAGCAGTTTACGACGGGCCCCGGTGACTAGCGGAGCAGGAGCCAAAAACATTCAGTACTTC	CASSLRRAPVTSGAGAKNIQYF
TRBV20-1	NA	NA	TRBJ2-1	TGCAGTGCTAGATTCGGTATGAACGGTGAGCAGTTCTTC	CSARFGMNGEQFF
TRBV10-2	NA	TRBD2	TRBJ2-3	TGCGCCAGCAGCACTAGCGGGAGGTACACAGATACGCAGTATTTT	CASSTSGRYTDTQYF
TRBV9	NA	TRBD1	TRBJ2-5	TGTGCCAGCAGCGTGGGACAGGGGAAAGAGACCCAGTACTTC	CASSVGQGKETQYF
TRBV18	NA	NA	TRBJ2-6	TGTGCCAGCTCACCATCCCCTTCTGGGGCCAACGTCCTGACTTTC	CASSPSPSGANVLTF
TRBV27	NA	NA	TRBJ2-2	TGTGCCAGCAGTTTCTTCGGTGTGCAGGGTATAACCGGGGAGCTGTTTTTT	CASSFFGVQGITGELFF
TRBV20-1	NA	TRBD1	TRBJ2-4	TGCAGTGCTAGCCGGGACAGGCTAGCCCCGTTAGCCAAAAACATTCAGTACTTC	CSASRDRLAPLAKNIQYF